Below are 28 T cell receptor beta chains sequenced from a single sample in a study of CD8+CD57+ T cells in acquired aplastic anemia. TCR beta VDJ and CDR3 were profiled, and genomic DNA was the template. TCRdb re-called the reads through MiXCR, storing one row per CDR3 protein. Here the sample spans about 470,000 distinct CDR3 sequences, over 25% being singletons. Selection for sequencing was limited to patients who had shown CD8+CD57+ cell expansion by flow cytometry. Sequencing was done on a sample of sorted CD4+, CD8+, or CD8+CD57+ T cells (not recorded which) from PBMCs. Receptor source: a human donor with aplastic anemia.

This sequence joins TRBV12-3 or TRBV12-4 and TRBJ2-7; D perhaps matches TRBD1 (6 bases). The CDR3 runs to 17 residues. V lost 5 bases, J lost 4 bases, and 24 bases lay in between. This chain's CDR3 is CASSRPRGRGSPYEQYF. The CDR3, as DNA: TGTGCCAGCAGTCGCCCACGAGGTAGGGGGAGTCCGTACGAGCAGTACTTC.

The rearrangement joins TRBV10-3 to TRBJ2-1; 12 positions match TRBD2. The end of the DNA is better explained by TRBJ2-7, so the J call may be wrong. This CDR3 has 17 residues. In germline, CDR1 is ENHRY, CDR2 SYGVKD. CDR3 sequence reads: CAISESTSGGEYNEQYF. In DNA form, the CDR3 reads TGTGCCATCAGTGAGTCGACTAGCGGGGGTGAATACAATGAGCAGTACTTC.

This clonotype was observed once. The chain joins TRBV5-4 to TRBJ1-3; 10 bases line up with TRBD1. The germline V gene has CDR1 SGHNT and CDR2 YYREEE (reference sequence). J gave up 1 base and V 4 bases, and 5 bases lay outside the gene matches. The length of the CDR3 is 16 residues. The CDR3 protein is CASSTGTGASGNTIYF. Here the CDR3 DNA reads TGTGCCAGCAGCACCGGGACAGGGGCTTCTGGAAACACCATATATTTT.

There are many counts of this clonotype. This rearrangement joins TRBV7-8 to TRBJ2-7; D is unresolved. V lost 5 bases to trimming and J lost 5 bases, with 10 bases between them. The V gene's germline CDR1 is SGHVS and CDR2 FQNEAQ. The CDR3 sequence is 12 residues long. CDR3 sequence reads: CASSQTRNEQYF. The CDR3 DNA sequence: TGTGCCAGCAGCCAGACTCGGAACGAGCAGTACTTC.

The J gene is TRBJ2-3, the V gene TRBV11-2; 7 positions agree with TRBD2. The CDR3 spans 16 residues. V lost 5 bases, J lost 7 bases, and 15 bases stayed unmatched. Germline V lookup: CDR1 SGHAT, CDR2 FQNNGV. CDR3 bases: TGTGCCAGCAGCCCCGGGGCGGGGGAGCGCGGGAATACGCAGTATTTT. Its protein is CASSPGAGERGNTQYF. Full variable domain (remainder filled in from reference TRBV11-2 and TRBJ2-3): EAGVAQSPRYKIIEKRQSVAFWCNPISGHATLYWYQQILGQGPKLLIQFQNNGVVDDSQLPKDRFSAERLKGVDSTLKIQPAKLEDSAVYLCASSPGAGERGNTQYFGPGTRLTVL.

The rearrangement uses TRBV15 and TRBJ2-5, with TRBD1 matching over 11 bases. CDR1 is LNHNV and CDR2 is YYDKDF in the germline V gene (reference sequence). V lost 1 base, J lost 5 bases, and 9 bases stayed unmatched. The CDR3 spans 17 residues. The CDR3 sequence is CATSRGDGTGGGETQYF. In DNA form, the CDR3 reads TGTGCCACCAGCAGAGGCGATGGGACAGGGGGTGGGGAGACCCAGTACTTC.

In the case of this clonotype: A read error is possible here, since a much larger clone lies one base away. In nucleotides, the CDR3 is TGCAGTGCTAGCGAACCGGGACAGGGGAAGGGTGGCTACACCTTC. Its translation: CSASEPGQGKGGYTF. V usage is TRBV20-1 and J usage is TRBJ1-2; 10 bases are a match to TRBD1. The trim removed 3 bases at V and 7 bases at J, leaving 11 bases unmatched. The CDR3 spans 15 residues. Per the germline V gene, CDR1 is DFQATT and CDR2 is SNEGSKA (reference sequence).

This clonotype was found once. The rearrangement joins TRBV6-6 to TRBJ2-5, with 7 bases identical to TRBD2. V lost 0 bases and J lost 5; bases outside the gene matches: 3. The germline V gene encodes CDR1 MNHNY and CDR2 SVGAGI (reference sequence). There are 14 residues in the CDR3. The CDR3 bases are TGTGCCAGCAGTTACTCGGGGGGGTTGGAGACCCAGTACTTC. It encodes CASSYSGGLETQYF.

A remark on this clonotype: This may stem from a read error, because a much larger clone lies one nucleotide away. The chain recombines TRBV24-1 with TRBJ2-1; D might be TRBD1 or TRBD2, each matching 5 bases. Germline V lookup: CDR1 KGHDR, CDR2 SFDVKD. V lost 4 bases, J lost 12 bases, and 21 bases lay in between. CDR3 length: 15 residues. The CDR3 DNA sequence: TGTGCCACCAGTGAGGAATCGGGACGACGTTCGGCGCAGTTCTTC. It specifies CATSEESGRRSAQFF.

The chain is built from TRBV15 and TRBJ2-7; the D gene is possibly TRBD1 (6 bases). Germline V gene lookup returns CDR1 LNHNV and CDR2 YYDKDF (reference sequence). The V gene lost 0 bases and the J gene lost 6 bases, with 21 bases spanning the gap. This CDR3 contains 17 residues. The CDR3 sequence is CATSRDRSSRGPFEQYF. The CDR3 DNA sequence: TGTGCCACCAGCAGAGATCGCTCAAGCAGGGGACCCTTCGAGCAGTACTTC.

There are many counts of this clonotype. The V call is TRBV2, the J call TRBJ2-1; 16 nucleotides line up with TRBD2. CDR3 size: 14 residues. The V segment lost 8 bases and the J segment 8 bases; nucleotides outside the gene matches: 3. Germline lookup yields CDR1 SNHLY and CDR2 FYNNEI. As DNA, the CDR3 is TGTGCCAGCGGGACTAGCGGGAGGGCCGATGAGCAGTTCTTC. It specifies CASGTSGRADEQFF.

The chain carries TRBV7-9 and TRBJ2-2; no definite D call. Germline V CDR1 and CDR2: SEHNR, FQNEAQ (reference sequence). Trimming took 3 bases from V and 7 from J, leaving 6 bases between them. This CDR3 spans 12 amino acids. The CDR3, as DNA: TGTGCCAGCAGCTTCGAAGTCGGGGAGCTGTTTTTT. Amino acids: CASSFEVGELFF.

A note on this clonotype: Germline is not matched at one junction end, which may reflect a read error. V usage is TRBV20-1 and J usage is TRBJ2-1, with 10 bases fitting TRBD2. The CDR3 covers 13 residues. CDR1 and CDR2 (germline): DFQATT, SNEGSKA (reference sequence). The CDR3 region is CSARTSGYDEQFF. The CDR3 DNA follows: TGCAGTGCTCGGACTAGCGGCTACGATGAGCAGTTCTTC.

This clonotype was recorded at least ten times. V usage is TRBV11-2 and J usage is TRBJ2-7; no clear D gene. Germline V CDR1 and CDR2: SGHAT, FQNNGV. The V and J ends lost 5 bases and 5 bases respectively, with 7 bases between them. This CDR3 has 11 amino acids. CDR3 bases: TGTGCCAGCAGCCACTTCGACGAGCAGTACTTC. Its translation: CASSHFDEQYF.

This clonotype was recorded once. A read error may produce the germline difference seen at one junction end. The rearrangement links TRBV20-1 to TRBJ2-5; 11 nucleotides line up with TRBD1. The length of the CDR3 is 14 residues. Germline V gene sequence: CDR1 DFQATT, CDR2 SNEGSKA (reference sequence). CDR3 sequence reads: CSAREGQGVETRYF. CDR3 DNA: TGCAGTGCTAGAGAGGGACAGGGGGTGGAGACCCGGTACTTC.

About this clonotype: One end of the junction fails to match germline, which may point to a read error. CDR3 bases: TGTGCCAGCAGGTACACACAGCCGGGACAGAAGAACACTGGAGCTTTCTTT. Translating it yields CASRYTQPGQKNTGAFF. The chain joins TRBV6-5 to TRBJ1-1; 7 bases are a match to TRBD1. Germline values: CDR1 MNHEY, CDR2 SVGAGI. The CDR3 has 17 residues.

As concerns this clonotype: Without the conserved terminal phenylalanine or tryptophan, this CDR3 likely stems from a read error. The chain recombines TRBV18 with TRBJ1-5, with 7 bases identical to TRBD1. V lost 4 bases and J lost 4; bases outside the gene matches: 4. The CDR3 runs 14 residues. Germline V gene sequence: CDR1 KGHSH, CDR2 LQKENI. The CDR3 DNA reads as TGTGCCAGCTCACTAGGGACAGCTAATCAGCCCCAGCATTCT. Amino acid sequence: CASSLGTANQPQHS.

The J gene is TRBJ2-7, the V gene TRBV7-3; TRBD1 matches at 10 bases. The DNA end is a closer match to TRBJ2-5, so the J assignment may be wrong. The CDR3 sequence is 13 residues long. CDR1 SGHTA and CDR2 FQGTGA come from the germline V gene. The CDR3 coding sequence is TGTGCCGGCATGACAGGGGGCGAAGAGACCCAGTACTTC. It yields the protein CAGMTGGEETQYF.

This clonotype was seen repeatedly, ten times or more. The rearrangement joins TRBV7-2 to TRBJ1-2; TRBD1 matches 7 bases. This CDR3 is built from 14 residues. J lost 3 bases, V lost 5 bases, and 6 bases had no gene match. Germline CDR1 and CDR2: SGHTA and FQGNSA. CDR3 coding DNA: TGTGCCAGCAGCCGTAAAACAGGGGACTATGGCTACACCTTC. Translation gives CASSRKTGDYGYTF.

This clonotype was seen repeatedly, ten times or more. The chain carries TRBV20-1 and TRBJ1-5; unclear D gene. CDR1 and CDR2 (germline): DFQATT, SNEGSKA (reference sequence). This CDR3 is 14 amino acids long. Trimming took off 3 bases at V and 0 bases at J, with 9 bases between the two ends. CDR3 amino acids: CSARPRGSNQPQHF. The CDR3 DNA reads as TGCAGTGCTAGGCCGCGGGGTAGCAATCAGCCCCAGCATTTT.

This clonotype was detected a few times. The chain is built from TRBV15 and TRBJ2-1; TRBD2 agrees at 12 bases. The CDR3 has 13 residues. J lost 7 bases, V lost 11 bases, and 6 bases had no gene match. Germline V lookup: CDR1 LNHNV, CDR2 YYDKDF (reference sequence). CDR3 in amino acids: CASSGGASNEQFF. DNA of the CDR3: TGTGCCTCTAGCGGGGGGGCCAGTAATGAGCAGTTCTTC.

The chain employs TRBV28 and TRBJ2-7; TRBD2 aligns across 12 bases. Germline V lookup: CDR1 MDHEN, CDR2 SYDVKM. This CDR3 contains 16 residues. Unmatched junction bases numbered 12, after V lost 6 bases and J lost 6 bases. The CDR3: CASSSSRLAGVGEQYF. CDR3 DNA sequence: TGTGCCAGCAGCTCTTCCCGACTAGCGGGAGTGGGCGAGCAGTACTTC.

This clonotype was recorded once. V is TRBV19 and J is TRBJ1-6, with D possibly being TRBD1 (5 bases). CDR3 length: 13 amino acids. The V gene's germline CDR1 is LNHDA and CDR2 SQIVND (reference sequence). V lost 6 bases and J 5 bases, leaving 8 bases between the germline ends. DNA for the CDR3: TGTGCCAGTAGACAGGCGGATAATTCACCCCTCCACTTT. Translated, it gives CASRQADNSPLHF. The complete variable domain, with remaining parts taken from reference TRBV19 and TRBJ1-6, reads DGGITQSPKYLFRKEGQNVTLSCEQNLNHDAMYWYRQDPGQGLRLIYYSQIVNDFQKGDIAEGYSVSREKKESFPLTVTSAQKNPTAFYLCASRQADNSPLHFGNGTRLTVT.

V and J are TRBV4-1 and TRBJ1-2; the D gene is possibly TRBD1 (6 bases). Germline CDR1 and CDR2: MGHRA and YSYEKL. The CDR3 has 18 amino acids. Trimming pared 2 bases from V and 6 bases from J, leaving 25 bases between. CDR3 sequence reads: CASSQLLRGRGRVDGYTF. CDR3 DNA sequence: TGCGCCAGCAGCCAACTACTTCGGGGCAGGGGCCGAGTTGATGGCTACACCTTC.

The chain joins TRBV25-1 to TRBJ2-7; 12 nucleotides match TRBD2. CDR3 length equals 21 residues. Per the germline V gene, CDR1 is MGHDK and CDR2 is SYGVNS. Trimming cost V 0 bases and J 0 bases; bases outside gene matches: 15. The chain's CDR3 is CASSEYYKVASGGVTSYEQYF. Written as DNA, the CDR3 is TGTGCCAGCAGTGAATATTATAAGGTCGCTAGCGGGGGGGTTACCTCCTACGAGCAGTACTTC.

This clonotype was detected once. The rearrangement joins TRBV11-2 to TRBJ1-4; 8 positions match TRBD1. CDR1 is SGHAT and CDR2 is FQNNGV in the germline V gene. This CDR3 is built from 17 residues. The V and J ends lost 5 bases and 0 bases, in that order; junction bases with no gene match: 8. The DNA of the CDR3 is TGTGCCAGCAGCCCGCTCAGGGGGCCTGCAACTAATGAAAAACTGTTTTTT. Encoded protein: CASSPLRGPATNEKLFF.

This clonotype was found once. Compared with germline, one end of the junction differs, possibly owing to a read error. The V call is TRBV20-1, the J call TRBJ1-1; 7 nucleotides match TRBD1. The CDR3 sequence is 14 residues long. Germline V gene data show CDR1 as DFQATT and CDR2 as SNEGSKA (reference sequence). The CDR3 loop reads CSANRDRALTEASF. For the CDR3, the DNA is TGCAGTGCTAACCGGGACAGAGCCCTCACTGAAGCTTCCTTT.

CDR3 nucleotide sequence: TGTGCCAGCAGTGGAAGGCAAGTGGGCAATCAGCCCCAGCATTTT. Protein product: CASSGRQVGNQPQHF. V is TRBV6-1 and J is TRBJ1-5, with unresolved D. This CDR3 has 15 amino acids. The V and J ends lost 4 bases and 2 bases respectively, with 12 bases between them. Germline V gene lookup returns CDR1 MNHNS and CDR2 SASEGT.